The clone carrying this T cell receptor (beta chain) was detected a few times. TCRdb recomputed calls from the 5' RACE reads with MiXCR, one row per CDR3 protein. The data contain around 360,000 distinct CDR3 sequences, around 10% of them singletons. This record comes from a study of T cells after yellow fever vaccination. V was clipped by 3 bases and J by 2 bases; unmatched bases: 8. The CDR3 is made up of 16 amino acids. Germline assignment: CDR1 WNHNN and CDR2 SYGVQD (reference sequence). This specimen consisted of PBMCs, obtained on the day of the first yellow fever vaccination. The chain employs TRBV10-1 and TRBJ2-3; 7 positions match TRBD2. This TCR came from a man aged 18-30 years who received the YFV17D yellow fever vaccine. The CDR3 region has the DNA TGCGCCAGCAGTGACGGGGGGAAGGGCTACACAGATACGCAGTATTTT. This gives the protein CASSDGGKGYTDTQYF.